The 27 T cell receptor beta chains below all came from one sample that was sequenced in a study of blood T cells in healthy people across ages. A second PCR of about 6 to 12 cycles used a sample-barcoded 5' primer and a J-beta primer mix. MiXCR was run by TCRdb on the 5' RACE reads, yielding one entry per CDR3 protein. The data hold 1.5 million to 2 million distinct CDR3 sequences, with roughly 43% observed a single time. The sample taken for sequencing was blood. Receptors originate from a human donor in good health.

The chain carries TRBV5-6 and TRBJ1-6, with 9 nucleotides matching TRBD1. This CDR3 contains 15 residues. With 0 bases clipped from V and 10 bases from J, the junction kept 5 bases outside the gene matches. Germline lookup yields CDR1 SGHDT and CDR2 YYEEEE. The CDR3, as DNA: TGTGCCAGCAGCTTGGCGGGGACAGGGTACTCACCCCTCCACTTT. Its translation is CASSLAGTGYSPLHF.

The V call is TRBV20-1, the J call TRBJ2-5; maybe TRBD2 (6 bases). The germline V gene has CDR1 DFQATT and CDR2 SNEGSKA (reference sequence). The V gene lost 0 bases and the J gene lost 3 bases, with 14 bases spanning the gap. The length of the CDR3 is 15 residues. The CDR3 bases are TGCAGTGCTAGAGACCGACTCCGGGGGAAAGAGACCCAGTACTTC. It translates to CSARDRLRGKETQYF.

The V gene is TRBV6-6, the J gene TRBJ2-6; D may correspond to TRBD1 or TRBD2 (5 bases each). V was trimmed by 4 bases and J by 0 bases, leaving 13 bases between them. The CDR3 loop spans 17 amino acids. Looked up from germline, CDR1 is MNHNY and CDR2 is SVGAGI (reference sequence). CDR3 sequence: CASSSLGRSSGANVLTF. The CDR3 DNA reads TGTGCCAGCAGTTCCCTGGGACGAAGCTCTGGGGCCAACGTCCTGACTTTC.

The genes are TRBV7-2 and TRBJ2-1, with 9 positions matching TRBD1. Unmatched junction bases numbered 8, after V lost 5 bases and J lost 3 bases. The germline CDR1 and CDR2 sequences are SGHTA and FQGNSA. The CDR3 covers 16 residues. The chain's CDR3 is CASSLSGTGIYNEQFF. CDR3 bases: TGTGCCAGCAGCCTATCAGGGACAGGGATCTACAATGAGCAGTTCTTC.

The chain recombines TRBV29-1 with TRBJ1-5; weak D call: TRBD1 (5 bases). Between the trimmed V and J ends, which lost 0 bases and 7 bases, there was a span of 10 bases. The CDR3 consists of 13 residues. The germline CDR1 and CDR2 sequences are SQVTM and ANQGSEA. This CDR3 reads CSVEESEGQPQHF. CDR3 nucleotide sequence: TGCAGCGTTGAAGAGTCGGAGGGGCAGCCCCAGCATTTT.

This clonotype was detected only a few times. The genes are TRBV7-2 and TRBJ2-3; 9 nucleotides align to TRBD2. Germline loops: CDR1 SGHTA, CDR2 FQGNSA. The CDR3 has 14 amino acids. Trimming removed 6 bases from V and 7 bases from J; junction bases left unmatched: 8. The CDR3 protein is CASSFSSGGNTQYF. The DNA for the CDR3 is TGTGCCAGCAGTTTTAGCAGCGGGGGGAATACGCAGTATTTT.

The chain employs TRBV4-2 and TRBJ2-6, with D possibly matching TRBD1 (6 bases). The V gene's germline CDR1 is LGHNA and CDR2 YNFKEQ. V was pared by 0 bases and J by 0 bases, with 18 bases between. There are 20 residues in the CDR3. CDR3 region: CASSQEPPGTTFSGANVLTF. CDR3 DNA: TGTGCCAGCAGCCAAGAGCCTCCTGGGACAACCTTCTCTGGGGCCAACGTCCTGACTTTC.

The gene calls are TRBV19 and TRBJ2-1, with 8 bases identical to TRBD2. Germline trimming cut 4 bases from V and 3 bases from J; bases unmatched to any gene: 8. Germline-derived CDR1 and CDR2 are LNHDA and SQIVND (reference sequence). The CDR3 is 16 amino acids. The chain's CDR3 is CASSRVGGAVYNEQFF. CDR3 DNA: TGTGCCAGTAGTAGAGTCGGGGGGGCCGTCTACAATGAGCAGTTCTTC.

This rearrangement joins TRBV11-3 to TRBJ2-1, with D tentatively TRBD1 or TRBD2 (5 bases each). This CDR3 contains 14 residues. Trimming took off 7 bases at V and 3 bases at J, with 13 bases between the two ends. Per germline, CDR1 SGHNT and CDR2 YENEEA. Here the CDR3 reads CASMGVGVYNEQFF. CDR3 DNA: TGTGCCAGCATGGGGGTAGGGGTCTACAATGAGCAGTTCTTC.

The V and J genes are TRBV4-3 and TRBJ1-3, with TRBD1 identical over 7 bases. The CDR3 totals 15 residues. The V segment lost 0 bases and the J segment 3 bases; nucleotides outside the gene matches: 2. CDR1 is LGHNA and CDR2 is YSLEER in the germline V gene. The chain's CDR3 is CASSQDRTGGNTIYF. The CDR3 DNA reads TGCGCCAGCAGCCAAGATAGGACAGGTGGAAACACCATATATTTT.

V is TRBV20-1 and J is TRBJ1-5; D perhaps matches TRBD1 (6 bases). V was trimmed by 3 bases and J by 5 bases, leaving 11 bases between them. This CDR3 comprises 13 residues. CDR1 and CDR2 from the germline V gene are DFQATT and SNEGSKA (reference sequence). The CDR3 spells CSASQGFDQPQHF. In DNA form, the CDR3 reads TGCAGTGCTAGTCAGGGGTTTGATCAGCCCCAGCATTTT.

The gene calls are TRBV28 and TRBJ1-1; D is uncertain. Per the germline V gene, CDR1 is MDHEN and CDR2 is SYDVKM. Trimming took off 10 bases at V and 1 base at J, with 16 bases between the two ends. The CDR3 sequence is 14 residues long. The DNA of the CDR3 is TGTGCCACCCGTCGGAGCGGATCGAACACTGAAGCTTTCTTT. It encodes CATRRSGSNTEAFF.

This clonotype was observed a handful of times. The V and J genes are TRBV20-1 and TRBJ2-1; unclear D gene. The CDR3 extends over 15 amino acids. Trimming removed 0 bases at V and 2 bases at J, with 11 bases between. Germline V lookup: CDR1 DFQATT, CDR2 SNEGSKA (reference sequence). As DNA, the CDR3 is TGCAGTGCTAGAGATATCAGGTTTACCTACAATGAGCAGTTCTTC. The encoded protein is CSARDIRFTYNEQFF.

The V and J genes are TRBV7-3 and TRBJ2-7; a weak D match, TRBD1 (5 bases). Trimming left V 5 bases short and J 2 bases short, with 19 bases between. Looked up from germline, CDR1 is SGHTA and CDR2 is FQGTGA. The length of the CDR3 is 16 residues. CDR3 loop: CASSRHVQGKAYEQYF. The CDR3 DNA reads TGTGCCAGCAGCCGACACGTGCAGGGAAAGGCCTACGAGCAGTACTTC.

This clonotype was recorded a few times. The chain joins TRBV6-4 to TRBJ2-2; D could derive from TRBD1 or TRBD2 (5 bases each). There are 16 residues in the CDR3. V gave up 1 base and J gave up 6 bases, with 15 bases separating them. Germline CDR1 and CDR2: MRHNA and SNTAGT. The CDR3 is CASSDFGAGKPGELFF. CDR3 sequence (DNA): TGTGCCAGCAGTGACTTCGGGGCAGGGAAGCCCGGGGAGCTGTTTTTT.

The gene calls are TRBV12-3 or TRBV12-4 and TRBJ2-4; 9 positions match TRBD1. The end of the DNA aligns better with TRBJ2-7, so the J call may be wrong. The CDR3 has 20 amino acids. CDR3 bases: TGTGCCAGCAGCCACCACAGTCCCGGGACAGGGTACCTACTCTCCTACGAGCAGTACTTC. This sequence encodes CASSHHSPGTGYLLSYEQYF.

CDR3 residues: CAISGQTPRTGYNGYGYTF. In DNA form, the CDR3 reads TGTGCCATCAGTGGCCAAACCCCCCGGACAGGGTATAATGGCTATGGCTACACCTTC. The chain links TRBV10-3 to TRBJ1-2; 8 bases align to TRBD1. The CDR3 is 19 amino acids. The V and J ends lost 4 bases and 4 bases, in that order; junction bases with no gene match: 20. Germline V gene lookup returns CDR1 ENHRY and CDR2 SYGVKD.

The gene calls are TRBV15 and TRBJ2-7; D is tentatively TRBD1 or TRBD2 (5 bases each). V was clipped by 2 bases and J by 0 bases, with 17 bases between them. The CDR3 totals 17 residues. Germline CDR1 reads LNHNV; CDR2 reads YYDKDF (reference sequence). CDR3 sequence reads: CATSRIIGEGTSYEQYF. In DNA, the CDR3 is TGTGCCACCAGCAGAATCATTGGGGAAGGGACCTCCTACGAGCAGTACTTC.

V usage is TRBV6-2 or TRBV6-3 and J usage is TRBJ2-4; D is unresolved. The J call may be mistaken, given a closer DNA end match to TRBJ2-7. The CDR3 is 16 amino acids. Germline CDR1 MNHEY, CDR2 SVGEGT. The CDR3, as DNA: TGTGCCAGCAGTTACTCGAATTTCAGTCTCTCCTACGAGCAGTACTTC. It yields the protein CASSYSNFSLSYEQYF.

Only a few counts were recorded for this clonotype. The chain employs TRBV10-3 and TRBJ2-3; D call uncertain. This CDR3 has 13 amino acids. Looked up from germline, CDR1 is ENHRY and CDR2 is SYGVKD. Trimming left V 10 bases short and J 6 bases short, with 17 bases between. In DNA form, the CDR3 reads TGTGCCACTGCTGGGCAGAACGCCGATACGCAGTATTTT. As protein: CATAGQNADTQYF.

This clonotype was seen a few times. The J gene is TRBJ2-1, the V gene TRBV12-3 or TRBV12-4, with 8 bases lining up with TRBD2. The trim removed 5 bases at V and 10 bases at J, leaving 10 bases unmatched. CDR3 length: 14 amino acids. The chain's CDR3 is CASSRASGRAEQFF. The CDR3 DNA reads TGTGCCAGCAGTAGGGCTAGCGGGCGGGCGGAGCAGTTCTTC.

This chain joins TRBV7-2 and TRBJ2-1, with 7 nucleotides matching TRBD1. CDR3 length: 14 amino acids. CDR1 SGHTA and CDR2 FQGNSA come from the germline V gene. V shed 1 base, J shed 6 bases, and the junction held 3 bases outside the gene matches. The CDR3 loop reads CASSLVGDSNEQFF. The CDR3 nucleotides read TGTGCCAGCAGCTTAGTGGGGGACAGCAATGAGCAGTTCTTC.

The rearrangement joins TRBV20-1 to TRBJ2-7; TRBD2 matches at 7 bases. Germline V CDR1 and CDR2: DFQATT, SNEGSKA (reference sequence). With V trimmed by 3 bases and J by 3 bases, 8 bases remained unmatched. The CDR3 runs to 14 residues. The CDR3 coding sequence is TGCAGTGCTAGGGGGCTGGGGGAGGGCTACGAGCAGTACTTC. Translation gives CSARGLGEGYEQYF.

The rearrangement links TRBV20-1 to TRBJ2-5; D assignment may be TRBD1 or TRBD2 (5 bases each). The germline V and J ends were trimmed by 0 bases and 10 bases, with 18 bases remaining between them. Germline CDR1 and CDR2: DFQATT and SNEGSKA (reference sequence). CDR3 length: 14 amino acids. The CDR3 loop reads CSARDGTGIVGQYF. CDR3 sequence (DNA): TGCAGTGCTAGAGACGGGACCGGGATTGTGGGCCAGTACTTC.

The chain has TRBV6-1 and TRBJ2-1; the match to TRBD1 covers 10 bases. The CDR3 sequence is 18 residues long. After removal of 6 bases from V and 4 bases from J, the junction contained 15 bases not matched to a gene. The germline V gene encodes CDR1 MNHNS and CDR2 SASEGT. The CDR3 here is CASRAGTGEGDAYNEQFF. In DNA form, the CDR3 reads TGTGCCAGCAGAGCCGGGACAGGGGAAGGGGACGCATACAATGAGCAGTTCTTC.

Of note for this clonotype: The junction shows a germline mismatch at one end, possibly a read error. V usage is TRBV7-9 and J usage is TRBJ1-2; TRBD1 aligns across 7 bases. This CDR3 region has 15 residues. Per the germline V gene, CDR1 is SEHNR and CDR2 is FQNEAQ (reference sequence). The chain's CDR3 is CASSRTDRLNYGCTF. CDR3 nucleotide sequence: TGTGCCAGCAGCCGCACGGACAGGCTTAACTATGGCTGCACCTTC.

In its sample, this clonotype was seen a few times. The chain employs TRBV12-3 or TRBV12-4 and TRBJ2-7, with 9 bases identical to TRBD1. The V gene end was trimmed by 3 bases and the J gene end by 0 bases; junction bases not matched to a gene: 3. CDR3 length: 15 residues. DNA for the CDR3: TGTGCCAGCAGTTTGGGGACAGGGCCCTCCTACGAGCAGTACTTC. Encoded protein: CASSLGTGPSYEQYF.